This T cell receptor (beta chain) was recovered during a study of blood T cell repertoires in COVID-19. Study-level information: There were acute and convalescent COVID-19 samples, and they came from the United States, Italy and Spain. Sources were T cells, B-cell-depleted T cells, or PBMCs; the material itself was cDNA or gDNA.

Study processing details: Estimates of nucleated cell counts were drawn from the amplification of reference gene primers. Libraries were prepared by immunoSEQ multiplex PCR; TCRdb keeps only in-frame clonotypes and omits some of them. For V, J and clone size, that table is used; D and trimming come from the DNA. The sample has 130,000 to 150,000 clones, roughly 89% seen once; the top ten hold roughly 1.5%. This sequence was found in a human donor in a cohort sampled during active COVID-19. The sample comprised peripheral blood.

CDR3 sequence (DNA): TGTGCCAGCAGCCGACGAATGACAGTGAACACTGAAGCTTTCTTT. Translated: CASSRRMTVNTEAFF. This chain connects TRBV5-5 to TRBJ1-1; TRBD1 is a possible D gene (5 bases). This CDR3 is built from 15 residues. CDR1 and CDR2 from the germline V gene are SGHKS and YYEKEE (reference sequence). Trimming stripped 4 bases from V and 0 bases from J, with 13 bases between.